Below, 9 T cell receptor beta chains from the same sample are listed, as sequenced in a study of blood T cells in healthy people across ages. Using a J-beta primer mix together with a sample-barcoded 5' primer, a second PCR was run for about 6 to 11 cycles. Using its own MiXCR run on the 5' RACE reads, TCRdb lists one record per CDR3 protein. The repertoire holds about 1.5 million distinct CDR3 sequences, around 40% seen once, with just over 4% in the top ten. Specimen: blood. The receptors stem from a young woman in good health.

The chain employs TRBV12-3 or TRBV12-4 and TRBJ2-7, with D perhaps TRBD2 (5 bases). The V and J ends lost 3 bases and 2 bases respectively, with 11 bases between them. This CDR3 spans 14 amino acids. Written as DNA, the CDR3 is TGTGCCAGCAGTTTTCTTAGCGCTACCTACGAGCAGTACTTC. Amino acid sequence: CASSFLSATYEQYF.

V gene TRBV20-1 combines with J gene TRBJ1-4; possibly TRBD1 for D (6 bases). Germline CDR1 is DFQATT and CDR2 is SNEGSKA (reference sequence). The CDR3 has 17 residues. V shed 5 bases and J shed 1 base, with 20 bases lying between them. The CDR3 bases are TGCAGTGCTGGGGACATCAGGGTTGGAGGAACTAATGAAAAACTGTTTTTT. The encoded protein is CSAGDIRVGGTNEKLFF.

The chain joins TRBV29-1 to TRBJ2-7; no definite D call. The ends were cut back, 4 bases at V and 5 bases at J, with 15 bases in the middle. This CDR3 region has 13 residues. Per the germline V gene, CDR1 is SQVTM and CDR2 is ANQGSEA. CDR3 DNA: TGCAGCGTTGGTACGAGCTACTCGGACGAGCAGTACTTC. Translation: CSVGTSYSDEQYF.

V is TRBV10-3 and J is TRBJ2-7; D is unresolved. The V end was cut by 8 bases, the J end by 1 base, with 9 bases between. The CDR3 has 12 amino acids. The germline CDR1 and CDR2 sequences are ENHRY and SYGVKD. The CDR3: CAIGSPSYEQYF. Written as DNA, the CDR3 is TGTGCCATCGGAAGCCCTTCCTACGAGCAGTACTTC.

The J gene is TRBJ2-3, the V gene TRBV2; unclear D gene. CDR1 and CDR2 from the germline V gene are SNHLY and FYNNEI. The CDR3 is 10 residues long. V lost 7 bases, J lost 11 bases, and 10 bases lay in between. CDR3 amino acids: CASIWQKQYF. Written as DNA, the CDR3 is TGTGCCAGCATTTGGCAGAAGCAGTATTTT.

The J gene is TRBJ2-1, the V gene TRBV3-1; D may be TRBD2 (5 bases). This CDR3 is built from 14 residues. In germline, CDR1 is LGHDT, CDR2 YNNKEL (reference sequence). Trimming stripped 1 base from V and 6 bases from J, with 10 bases between. The CDR3 DNA is TGTGCCAGCAGCCAAGCGAGCGGCGGCAATGAGCAGTTCTTC. Protein product: CASSQASGGNEQFF.

This clonotype was counted between two and nine times. V is TRBV28 and J is TRBJ1-2, with D possibly being TRBD1 (5 bases). The CDR3 sequence is 15 residues long. V lost 4 bases to trimming and J lost 1 base, with 13 bases between them. CDR1 MDHEN and CDR2 SYDVKM come from the germline V gene. The CDR3 DNA sequence: TGTGCCAGCAGTTCCACCCGACAGCTTAACTATGGCTACACCTTC. Translation gives CASSSTRQLNYGYTF.

The chain is built from TRBV11-1 and TRBJ1-2; D is uncertain. The CDR3 length is 13 residues. Germline V gene sequence: CDR1 SGHAT, CDR2 FQDESV (reference sequence). The V and J ends lost 10 bases and 4 bases respectively, with 16 bases between them. CDR3 region: CATDSHPLYGYTF. For the CDR3, the DNA is TGTGCCACCGACTCCCACCCCCTCTATGGCTACACCTTC. The full variable domain, rest sourced from reference TRBV11-1 and TRBJ1-2, is EAEVAQSPRYKITEKSQAVAFWCDPISGHATLYWYRQILGQGPELLVQFQDESVVDDSQLPKDRFSAERLKGVDSTLKIQPAELGDSAMYLCATDSHPLYGYTFGSGTRLTVV.

The rearrangement joins TRBV9 to TRBJ2-3, with a weak D call TRBD2 (6 bases). Germline V gene sequence: CDR1 SGDLS, CDR2 YYNGEE. The germline V and J ends were trimmed by 3 bases and 3 bases, with 11 bases remaining between them. There are 14 residues in the CDR3. CDR3: CASSDPGRTDTQYF. CDR3 nucleotides: TGTGCCAGCAGCGACCCAGGGAGGACAGATACGCAGTATTTT.